Below are 6 T cell receptor beta chains sequenced from a single sample in a study of spatial heterogeneity in lung cancer. From the 5' RACE reads, TCRdb called clonotypes with MiXCR, one entry per CDR3 protein. The data contain 72,000 or so distinct CDR3 sequences, around 8.9% of them singletons. As for time point: blood at routine non-recurrence follow-up after resection. The sequencing here drew on PBMCs, taken at follow-up. These TCRs come from a female donor with early-stage non-small cell lung cancer.

The genes are TRBV18 and TRBJ2-1, with 8 bases matching TRBD2. Germline V gene lookup returns CDR1 KGHSH and CDR2 LQKENI. J was trimmed by 8 bases and V by 0 bases; bases with no gene match: 6. The CDR3 loop spans 15 amino acids. CDR3: CASSPPSGSEDEQFF. DNA for the CDR3: TGTGCCAGCTCACCACCGAGCGGGAGCGAAGATGAGCAGTTCTTC.

This clonotype showed up just a few times. This chain uses TRBV12-3 or TRBV12-4 with TRBJ2-4; D unclear. Trimming took 6 bases from V and 9 from J, leaving 12 bases between them. The CDR3 runs 12 residues. The CDR3 spells CASSPDLGIQYF. In DNA form, the CDR3 reads TGTGCCAGCAGCCCAGACCTTGGCATTCAGTACTTC.

This clonotype has just a few counts. The J gene is TRBJ2-1, the V gene TRBV7-3, with 9 positions matching TRBD1. With V trimmed by 5 bases and J by 6 bases, 8 bases remained unmatched. Per germline, CDR1 SGHTA and CDR2 FQGTGA. This CDR3 contains 15 residues. The CDR3 DNA reads as TGTGCCAGCAGCACGGGACAGGGTGGTACCAATGAGCAGTTCTTC. This translates into CASSTGQGGTNEQFF.

This sequence joins TRBV11-2 and TRBJ2-1; TRBD2 matches 8 bases. The germline V gene has CDR1 SGHAT and CDR2 FQNNGV. Unmatched junction bases numbered 7, after V lost 5 bases and J lost 7 bases. The CDR3 is 14 residues long. Written as DNA, the CDR3 is TGTGCCAGCAGCCCAACGGGGGGGGTAAATGAGCAGTTCTTC. Its protein product is CASSPTGGVNEQFF.

This clonotype is judged medium-sized. At one boundary the junction diverges from the germline segment, which might be a read error. The V call is TRBV27, the J call TRBJ2-5; D ambiguous. The CDR3 has 12 amino acids. Germline V gene lookup returns CDR1 MNHEY and CDR2 SMNVEV (reference sequence). CDR3 in DNA: TGCGCCAGCAGCTTGGACCAAGAGACCCAGTACTTC. Translation: CASSLDQETQYF.

The chain is built from TRBV28 and TRBJ1-5; TRBD1 aligns across 7 bases. With 8 bases clipped from V and 1 base from J, the junction kept 5 bases outside the gene matches. This CDR3 is built from 14 residues. Germline CDR1 MDHEN, CDR2 SYDVKM. The CDR3 nucleotides read TGTGCCAGCCAGGGGGGATGGAGCAATCAGCCCCAGCATTTT. Its protein product is CASQGGWSNQPQHF. Supplemented by reference TRBV28 and TRBJ1-5, the full variable domain reads DVKVTQSSRYLVKRTGEKVFLECVQDMDHENMFWYRQDPGLGLRLIYFSYDVKMKEKGDIPEGYSVSREKKERFSLILESASTNQTSMYLCASQGGWSNQPQHFGDGTRLSIL.